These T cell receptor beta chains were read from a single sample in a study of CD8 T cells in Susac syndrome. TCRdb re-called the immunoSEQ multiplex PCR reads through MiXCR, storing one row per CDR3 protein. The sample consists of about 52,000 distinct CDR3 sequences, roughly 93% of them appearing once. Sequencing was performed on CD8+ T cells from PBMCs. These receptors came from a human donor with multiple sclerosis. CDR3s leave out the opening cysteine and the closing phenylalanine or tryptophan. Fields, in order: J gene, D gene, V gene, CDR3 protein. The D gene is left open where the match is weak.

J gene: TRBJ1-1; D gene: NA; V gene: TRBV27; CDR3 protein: ASSLWANTEAF
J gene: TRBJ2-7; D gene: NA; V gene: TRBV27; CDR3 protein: ASSFFPVVEQY
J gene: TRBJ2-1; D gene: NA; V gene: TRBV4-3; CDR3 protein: ASSQDRVARYNEQF
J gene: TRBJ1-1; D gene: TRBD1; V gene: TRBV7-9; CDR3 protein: ASSPRDRDRGDTEAF
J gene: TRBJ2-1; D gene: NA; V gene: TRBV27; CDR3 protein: ASSLGQGTNEQF
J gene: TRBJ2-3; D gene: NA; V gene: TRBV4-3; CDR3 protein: ASSQVEPDTQY
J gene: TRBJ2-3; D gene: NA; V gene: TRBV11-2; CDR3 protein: ASSLAGTAQY
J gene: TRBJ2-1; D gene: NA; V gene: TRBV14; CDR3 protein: ASSQSVGPYNEQF
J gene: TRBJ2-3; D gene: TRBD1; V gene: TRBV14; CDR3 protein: ASSQDLRQGQY
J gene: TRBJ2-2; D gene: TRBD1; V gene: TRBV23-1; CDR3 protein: ASSQTDRGCTGELF
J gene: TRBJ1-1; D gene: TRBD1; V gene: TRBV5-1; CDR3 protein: ASSDRGQGAEAF
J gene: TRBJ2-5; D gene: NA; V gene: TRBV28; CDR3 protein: ASSDRSREETQY
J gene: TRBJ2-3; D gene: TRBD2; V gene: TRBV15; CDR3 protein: ATSGGAIDTQY
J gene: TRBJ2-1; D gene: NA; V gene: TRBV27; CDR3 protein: ASSLTAALEQF
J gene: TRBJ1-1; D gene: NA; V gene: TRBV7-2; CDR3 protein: ASSLADTVNTEAF
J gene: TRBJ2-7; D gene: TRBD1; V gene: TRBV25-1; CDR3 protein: ASNFGQEYEQY
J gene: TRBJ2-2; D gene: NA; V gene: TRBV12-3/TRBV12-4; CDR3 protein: ASSSPGHRPGELF
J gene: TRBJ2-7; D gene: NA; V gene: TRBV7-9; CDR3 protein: ASSPTTRGEQY
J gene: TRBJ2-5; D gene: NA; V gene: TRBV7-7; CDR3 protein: ASSDKGGPHQETQY
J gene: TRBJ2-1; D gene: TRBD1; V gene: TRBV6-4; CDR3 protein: ASSEGQGGYNEQF
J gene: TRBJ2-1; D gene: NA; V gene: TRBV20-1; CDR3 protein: SARAGGGLYNEQF
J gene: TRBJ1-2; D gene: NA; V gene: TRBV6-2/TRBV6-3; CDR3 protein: ASSSTPRRGYT
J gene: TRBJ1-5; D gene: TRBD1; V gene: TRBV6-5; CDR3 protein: ASSLGQGGDQPQH
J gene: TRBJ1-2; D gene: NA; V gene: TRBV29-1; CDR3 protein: SVEESATWYGYT
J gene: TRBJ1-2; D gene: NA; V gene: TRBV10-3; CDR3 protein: AISDQAIYGYT
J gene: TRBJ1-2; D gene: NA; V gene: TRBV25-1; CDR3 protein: ASEGGVGARDYGYT
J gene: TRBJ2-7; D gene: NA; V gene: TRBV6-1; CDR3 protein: ATGREQY
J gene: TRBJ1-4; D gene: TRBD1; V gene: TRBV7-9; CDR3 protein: ASSRQGFNEKLF
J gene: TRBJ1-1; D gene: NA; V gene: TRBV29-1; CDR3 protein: SVEDTGNVNTEAF